These 26 T cell receptor beta chains were sequenced from one sample in a study of T-cell memory formation after mild COVID-19. TCRdb ran MiXCR on the 5' RACE reads and lists one entry per CDR3 protein. The sample consists of around 430,000 distinct CDR3 sequences, about a sixth of them appearing once. Sequenced material: PBMCs or a T cell subset sorted from them (not recorded which). The source of these receptors is a man aged 18 to 29 who had mild COVID-19 (a few samples of this study predate the infection). Cell type and time point are not known.

The J gene is TRBJ2-3, the V gene TRBV7-2, with 7 bases that match TRBD1. The CDR3 sequence is 13 residues long. Per germline, CDR1 SGHTA and CDR2 FQGNSA. Losses at the gene ends were 9 bases for V and 2 bases for J; bases not matched to a gene: 5. CDR3 sequence reads: CASGDRDTDTQYF. Written as DNA, the CDR3 is TGTGCCAGTGGGGACAGAGACACAGATACGCAGTATTTT.

This clonotype was seen only a few times. The V and J genes are TRBV7-2 and TRBJ1-3, with 7 bases fitting TRBD1. This CDR3 is built from 20 residues. Germline V gene data show CDR1 as SGHTA and CDR2 as FQGNSA. The ends lost 3 bases at V and 1 base at J; junction bases unmatched: 18. Here the CDR3 reads CASSLGAPLGGRGSGNTIYF. Written as DNA, the CDR3 is TGTGCCAGCAGCTTGGGGGCGCCCTTAGGGGGCCGGGGATCTGGAAACACCATATATTTT.

The sample holds many counts of this clonotype. The gene calls are TRBV4-3 and TRBJ2-3; 7 bases match TRBD1. Germline V gives CDR1 LGHNA, CDR2 YSLEER. The V segment lost 2 bases and the J segment 2 bases; nucleotides outside the gene matches: 7. The length of the CDR3 is 16 residues. The CDR3 DNA reads TGCGCCAGCAGCCAACTCGAGACAGGGACCACAGATACGCAGTATTTT. It encodes CASSQLETGTTDTQYF.

V is TRBV10-2 and J is TRBJ2-1; D is undetermined. V was shortened by 3 bases and J by 6 bases, with 9 bases between the two germline ends. This CDR3 region has 13 residues. Germline V gene lookup returns CDR1 WSHSY and CDR2 SAAADI. As DNA, the CDR3 is TGCGCCAGCAGTGAAACCTATCGCAATGAGCAGTTCTTC. It translates to CASSETYRNEQFF.

The chain recombines TRBV5-1 with TRBJ1-1; D remains ambiguous. Germline V gene lookup returns CDR1 SGHRS and CDR2 YFSETQ. The CDR3 spans 12 residues. Trimming removed 4 bases at V and 7 bases at J, with 11 bases between. CDR3 DNA: TGCGCCAGCAGCGCCAACCCTAGTGAAGCTTTCTTT. Residues: CASSANPSEAFF.

This clonotype was recorded many times. The gene calls are TRBV5-8 and TRBJ1-5; no definite D call. The CDR3 totals 16 residues. Looked up from germline, CDR1 is SGHTS and CDR2 is YDEGEE. Trimming cost V 0 bases and J 4 bases, with 14 bases left between them. The CDR3 DNA is TGTGCCAGCAGCTTGGGTACTGGGCTGTGGAATCAGCCCCAGCATTTT. Protein sequence: CASSLGTGLWNQPQHF.

CDR3: CSAFRYSNTGELFF. The CDR3 coding sequence is TGCAGTGCCTTTCGCTACTCAAACACCGGGGAGCTGTTTTTT. V and J are TRBV20-1 and TRBJ2-2, with D uncertain. Per germline, CDR1 DFQATT and CDR2 SNEGSKA (reference sequence). V shed 6 bases and J shed 2 bases, with 13 bases lying between them. This CDR3 is 14 amino acids long.

The chain combines TRBV7-9 with TRBJ2-7; a weak D match, TRBD1 (5 bases). This CDR3 is 15 amino acids long. V lost 1 base, J lost 3 bases, and 13 bases lay in between. Looked up from germline, CDR1 is SEHNR and CDR2 is FQNEAQ (reference sequence). The DNA of the CDR3 is TGTGCCAGCAGCTTAGACAGGCATACCATCTACGAGCAGTACGTC. Translation: CASSLDRHTIYEQYV.

The sample holds many counts of this clonotype. The chain links TRBV9 to TRBJ2-5; D is ambiguous. The CDR3 covers 14 residues. The germline V and J ends were trimmed by 0 bases and 4 bases, with 10 bases remaining between them. Germline CDR1 SGDLS, CDR2 YYNGEE. CDR3 sequence (DNA): TGTGCCAGCAGCGTAGGGGATCCGGGAGAGACCCAGTACTTC. It codes for CASSVGDPGETQYF.

This clonotype was seen ten or more times. This chain connects TRBV7-6 to TRBJ1-5; D is possibly TRBD1 (5 bases). CDR1 and CDR2 from the germline V gene are SGHVS and FNYEAQ. The CDR3 sequence is 18 residues long. The V gene lost 4 bases and the J gene lost 0 bases, with 19 bases spanning the gap. CDR3 DNA sequence: TGTGCCAGCAGCTCCTTGTCCGGCGCGAGGGGTAGCAATCAGCCCCAGCATTTT. This codes for CASSSLSGARGSNQPQHF. The full variable domain, in which reference TRBV7-6 and TRBJ1-5 provide the parts outside the CDR3, is GAGVSQSPRYKVTKRGQDVALRCDPISGHVSLYWYRQALGQGPEFLTYFNYEAQQDKSGLPNDRFSAERPEGSISTLTIQRTEQRDSAMYRCASSSLSGARGSNQPQHFGDGTRLSIL.

This clonotype came up a few times. The rearrangement joins TRBV7-9 to TRBJ2-5; D unclear. The germline V gene encodes CDR1 SEHNR and CDR2 FQNEAQ (reference sequence). CDR3 length: 12 residues. The V and J ends lost 5 bases and 5 bases respectively, with 9 bases between them. CDR3 protein: CASSVSLETQYF. CDR3 DNA sequence: TGTGCCAGCAGCGTCAGCCTGGAGACCCAGTACTTC.

This clonotype was counted a few times. The chain has TRBV5-1 and TRBJ2-7, with D possibly TRBD2 on 6 matching bases. The V end was cut by 1 base, the J end by 2 bases, with 13 bases between. Germline CDR1 reads SGHRS; CDR2 reads YFSETQ. The CDR3 is 15 residues long. The CDR3 nucleotides are TGCGCCAGCAGCTTGTCCGGGGGACTCACCTACGAGCAGTACTTC. Residues: CASSLSGGLTYEQYF.

As for this clonotype: One end of the junction varies from germline; a read error may be responsible. The chain uses TRBV7-2 and TRBJ2-4, with 7 bases that match TRBD1. The CDR3 length is 14 residues. Germline values: CDR1 SGHTA, CDR2 FQGNSA. The CDR3 DNA is TGTGCCAGCAGCATAGCGACAGGGAAAAACATTCAGTACTTC. It codes for CASSIATGKNIQYF.

V is TRBV4-1 and J is TRBJ2-5, with D perhaps TRBD1 (6 bases). From germline, CDR1 is MGHRA and CDR2 YSYEKL. Trimming cost V 1 base and J 5 bases, with 20 bases left between them. The CDR3 sequence is 17 residues long. The CDR3: CASSQVMTGLARETQYF. Written as DNA, the CDR3 is TGCGCCAGCAGCCAAGTCATGACAGGACTGGCCCGGGAGACCCAGTACTTC.

This clonotype was seen a few times. The gene calls are TRBV2 and TRBJ1-2; D gene uncertain. The CDR3 length is 14 residues. Germline loops: CDR1 SNHLY, CDR2 FYNNEI. V dropped 6 bases and J dropped 3 bases, with 14 bases sitting between them. As DNA, the CDR3 is TGTGCCAGCAGGGCGAGCAGTATGGACTATGGCTACACCTTC. Amino acids: CASRASSMDYGYTF.

CDR3 sequence reads: CASSPPTGGSSPLHF. As DNA, the CDR3 is TGTGCCAGCTCACCGCCAACAGGGGGAAGTTCACCCCTCCACTTT. The chain has TRBV18 and TRBJ1-6, with 8 bases fitting TRBD1. This CDR3 comprises 15 residues. Germline CDR1 is KGHSH and CDR2 is LQKENI. The junction had 7 bases not matched to a gene; V was cut back by 3 bases and J by 9 bases.

This rearrangement joins TRBV20-1 to TRBJ2-7, with 9 bases lining up with TRBD1. CDR3 size: 12 residues. Germline values: CDR1 DFQATT, CDR2 SNEGSKA (reference sequence). J gave up 7 bases and V 6 bases, and 7 bases lay outside the gene matches. The DNA for the CDR3 is TGCAGTGCATCACAGGGGGCTTGGGAGCAGTACGTC. It is translated as CSASQGAWEQYV.

The chain recombines TRBV4-2 with TRBJ2-7; TRBD2 matches at 14 bases. This CDR3 has 18 amino acids. Trimming cost V 1 base and J 3 bases; bases outside gene matches: 8. Germline lookup yields CDR1 LGHNA and CDR2 YNFKEQ. The CDR3 DNA follows: TGTGCCAGCAGCCAAGTTGGACTAGCGGGGGGACCGGGCTACGAGCAGTACGTC. Translation gives CASSQVGLAGGPGYEQYV.

This clonotype was recorded a few times. This rearrangement joins TRBV6-1 to TRBJ1-5, with a tentative D call TRBD1 (5 bases). This CDR3 contains 17 residues. Germline loops: CDR1 MNHNS, CDR2 SASEGT. V dropped 6 bases and J dropped 0 bases, with 18 bases sitting between them. The CDR3 spells CASSGRSGDLSNQPQHF. CDR3 nucleotides: TGTGCCAGCAGCGGTCGCTCGGGGGACCTTAGCAATCAGCCCCAGCATTTT.

This clonotype appeared a few times. The rearrangement links TRBV24-1 to TRBJ2-1, with 8 bases aligning to TRBD1. Germline values: CDR1 KGHDR, CDR2 SFDVKD. The V gene end was trimmed by 4 bases and the J gene end by 5 bases; junction bases not matched to a gene: 6. The CDR3 contains 15 residues. CDR3: CATSDPGQGDNEQFF. In DNA, the CDR3 is TGTGCCACCAGTGACCCCGGACAGGGTGACAATGAGCAGTTCTTC.

This chain links TRBV4-1 with TRBJ2-2, with TRBD2 matching 12 bases. V gave up 4 bases and J gave up 9 bases; unmatched junction bases: 6. The CDR3 covers 15 residues. CDR1 MGHRA and CDR2 YSYEKL come from the germline V gene. The CDR3 spells CASSPRLAGAWELFF. The CDR3 DNA is TGCGCCAGCAGCCCCCGACTAGCGGGGGCCTGGGAGCTGTTTTTT.

The chain links TRBV6-5 to TRBJ2-5, with unresolved D. Germline V CDR1 and CDR2: MNHEY, SVGAGI. The V end lost 2 bases, the J end lost 5 bases, and 9 bases lay between the germline ends. The CDR3 consists of 13 residues. In nucleotides, the CDR3 is TGTGCCAGCAGTTACATACATGAGGAGACCCAGTACTTC. This encodes CASSYIHEETQYF.

V and J are TRBV11-2 and TRBJ2-2; D remains ambiguous. Per germline, CDR1 SGHAT and CDR2 FQNNGV. This CDR3 is built from 14 residues. V shed 5 bases and J shed 6 bases, with 13 bases lying between them. The CDR3 region is CASSPAFRPGELFF. DNA of the CDR3: TGTGCCAGCAGCCCCGCTTTTCGTCCCGGGGAGCTGTTTTTT. The variable domain in full, with the rest retrieved from reference TRBV11-2 and TRBJ2-2, is EAGVAQSPRYKIIEKRQSVAFWCNPISGHATLYWYQQILGQGPKLLIQFQNNGVVDDSQLPKDRFSAERLKGVDSTLKIQPAKLEDSAVYLCASSPAFRPGELFFGEGSRLTVL.

This clonotype has a handful of counts. The chain joins TRBV10-2 to TRBJ2-5; D is possibly TRBD1 or TRBD2 (5 bases each). V lost 4 bases and J lost 4, with 13 bases in between. Germline CDR1 reads WSHSY; CDR2 reads SAAADI. The CDR3 has 14 amino acids. CDR3 coding DNA: TGCGCCAGCAGTGGTCAGGGTGGGGGAGAGACCCAGTACTTC. This sequence encodes CASSGQGGGETQYF.

This clonotype has only a few counts. This sequence joins TRBV7-9 and TRBJ2-2, with D perhaps assigned TRBD1 or TRBD2 (5 bases each). CDR3 length: 15 amino acids. The V and J ends lost 0 bases and 4 bases respectively, with 9 bases between them. Germline lookup yields CDR1 SEHNR and CDR2 FQNEAQ (reference sequence). The CDR3 DNA sequence: TGTGCCAGCAGCTTAGCCGATGGGGGCACCGGGGAGCTGTTTTTT. Protein: CASSLADGGTGELFF.

This clonotype has just a few counts. This chain uses TRBV7-7 with TRBJ1-3, with D unresolved. The V end was cut by 5 bases, the J end by 1 base, with 6 bases between. CDR3 size: 13 residues. Looked up from germline, CDR1 is SSHAT and CDR2 is FNYEAQ (reference sequence). This chain's CDR3 is CASSASSGNTIYF. The CDR3 DNA follows: TGTGCCAGCAGCGCCTCGTCTGGAAACACCATATATTTT.